The clone carrying this T cell receptor beta chain was seen repeatedly, ten times or more. No antigen is known for it. Authors of the study amplified TCR beta CDR3 regions from RNA transcripts. HTBI primers were used for first-round RT-PCR of the TCR CDR3. One entry per CDR3 protein results from TCRdb running MiXCR on the multiplex PCR reads. The table has about 760,000 distinct CDR3 sequences, around 40% seen once. The record originates from a study of T cells in Graves' hyperthyroidism and ophthalmopathy. Study observations and caveats: Within blood appeared most thyroid clonotypes that had expanded above 0.001.

Investigators excluded patients with uncontrolled infection, other autoimmune disease, pregnancy or lactation. V shed 5 bases and J 0 bases; nucleotides not matched to a gene: 7. Germline V gives CDR1 SGHRS, CDR2 YFSETQ. CDR3 length: 16 residues. This chain connects TRBV5-1 to TRBJ1-1; the match to TRBD1 covers 10 bases. Sequenced: blood. This sequence was found in a middle-aged woman with Graves' hyperthyroidism. CDR3 in amino acids: CASRPATGGLNTEAFF. The CDR3 nucleotides read TGCGCCAGCAGACCTGCGACAGGGGGCTTGAACACTGAAGCTTTCTTT.